This TCR beta chain was identified during a study of blood T cells in healthy people across ages. This clonotype was picked up a small number of times. The target antigen is unknown. Researchers isolated at least 7 million PBMCs per sample. The extraction recovered at least 5.5 micrograms of total RNA per sample. Whole-study findings and limits: There was no known CMV status for donors, so expanded clonotype changes were possibly confounded.

A sample-barcoded 5' primer and a J-beta primer mix were used in a second PCR of roughly 6 to 12 cycles. Each cDNA molecule was tagged by a template-switch adaptor with 12 random nucleotides. TCRdb recomputed calls from the 5' RACE reads with MiXCR, one row per CDR3 protein. The sample lists 1.4 million to 1.5 million distinct CDR3 sequences, around 39% seen once, with 7.9% in the top ten. Germline V gene data show CDR1 as MDHEN and CDR2 as SYDVKM. With 2 bases removed from V and 2 bases from J, the gap between germline ends came to 9 bases. The CDR3 loop spans 14 amino acids. The V and J genes are TRBV28 and TRBJ1-2, with no clear D. Sequences were obtained from blood. This clonotype was obtained from a woman aged 18-30 years in good health. In nucleotides, the CDR3 is TGTGCCAGCAGTTTACCGGGCCCAAACTATGGCTACACCTTC. This codes for CASSLPGPNYGYTF.